The clone carrying this T cell receptor (beta chain) was recorded a few times. What it binds is unknown. Time point meaning: newly diagnosed GD, antithyroid drugs for less than 3 months. The TCR library was made from RNA extracted from PBMCs. To make TCR beta libraries, researchers used iRepertoire HTBI primers and Arm-PCR of CDR3 regions. In TCRdb, the multiplex PCR reads were re-called with MiXCR into one record per CDR3 protein. The sample yields 450,000 to 600,000 distinct CDR3 sequences, about 13% seen once. These data come from a study of regulatory T cells in long-lasting Graves disease. General study results and limits: Few sampled subjects may have lowered accuracy.

These same data were also listed under a study on T cells in Graves' hyperthyroidism and ophthalmopathy.

The sequence was obtained from a man between 25 and 39 years old with Graves disease. The source material was peripheral blood mononuclear cells (PBMCs), sampled at new diagnosis, from a patient treated with antithyroid drugs.

CDR3 protein: CASSRRSEETQYF. CDR3 DNA sequence: TGTGCCAGCAGCCGCCGGAGCGAAGAGACCCAGTACTTC. This rearrangement joins TRBV7-2 to TRBJ2-5; D is unresolved. Per the germline V gene, CDR1 is SGHTA and CDR2 is FQGNSA. With 5 bases removed from V and 3 bases from J, the gap between germline ends came to 10 bases. This CDR3 has 13 amino acids.